One sample yielded the 14 T cell receptor beta chains listed below, sequenced in a study of immune cell composition in non-small cell lung cancer. Profiled with immunoSEQ multiplex PCR; TCRdb holds only in-frame clones, not every one. Among some 3,200 clones listed, roughly two thirds were seen once. The normal lung sample lay at least 3 cm, and maximally far, from the tumour. The data were also submitted as part of a second study, on CD4 T cells in lung cancer.

Sequencing was performed on non-adjacent lung tissue. Receptors originate from a human donor with non-small cell lung cancer.

This clone was observed a handful of times. CDR3 in amino acids: CASGQGGDQPQHF. CDR3 coding DNA: TGTGCCAGTGGACAGGGGGGAGATCAGCCCCAGCATTTT. This sequence joins TRBV27 and TRBJ1-5; 10 nucleotides agree with TRBD1. The junction had 4 bases not matched to a gene; V was cut back by 9 bases and J by 5 bases. Germline assignment: CDR1 MNHEY and CDR2 SMNVEV (reference sequence). The CDR3 contains 13 residues.

V usage is TRBV4-2 and J usage is TRBJ2-1; 7 positions match TRBD2. Trimming cost V 4 bases and J 8 bases; bases outside gene matches: 17. The germline gives CDR1 LGHNA, CDR2 YNFKEQ. The CDR3 totals 17 residues. For the CDR3, the DNA is TGTGCCAGCAGCCCCCTTGGGGTGTCTAGCGGCAGCGATGAGCAGTTCTTC. Its protein is CASSPLGVSSGSDEQFF.

The V gene is TRBV7-8, the J gene TRBJ2-5; 7 bases align to TRBD1. The germline V gene encodes CDR1 SGHVS and CDR2 FQNEAQ. This CDR3 spans 17 amino acids. V was clipped by 1 base and J by 3 bases; unmatched bases: 11. In DNA form, the CDR3 reads TGTGCCAGCAGCTTAGTCCCTAACAGGGGTAAGGAAGAGACCCAGTACTTC. It specifies CASSLVPNRGKEETQYF.

This chain connects TRBV7-9 to TRBJ2-1, with D possibly matching TRBD1 (6 bases). Trimming took off 5 bases at V and 5 bases at J, with 7 bases between the two ends. Germline lookup yields CDR1 SEHNR and CDR2 FQNEAQ (reference sequence). CDR3 length equals 12 residues. The CDR3 DNA follows: TGTGCCAGCAGCCACAGGGACAATGAGCAGTTCTTC. Encoded protein: CASSHRDNEQFF.

The V and J genes are TRBV7-3 and TRBJ2-1, with D tentatively TRBD1 (6 bases). V lost 4 bases and J lost 9, with 16 bases in between. CDR1 and CDR2 from the germline V gene are SGHTA and FQGTGA. This CDR3 is built from 14 residues. Here the CDR3 reads CASSSARDIGEQFF. CDR3 DNA: TGTGCCAGCAGCTCCGCCCGGGACATTGGTGAGCAGTTCTTC.

In this sample, this clone turned up once. The chain carries TRBV15 and TRBJ2-3; D is unclear. This CDR3 region has 14 residues. The germline V gene encodes CDR1 LNHNV and CDR2 YYDKDF (reference sequence). The germline V and J ends were trimmed by 2 bases and 2 bases, with 8 bases remaining between them. The CDR3 here is CATSRFAVTDTQYF. The CDR3, as DNA: TGTGCCACCAGCAGATTCGCGGTCACAGATACGCAGTATTTT.

This chain links TRBV28 with TRBJ1-5, with 12 bases lining up with TRBD1. Germline V lookup: CDR1 MDHEN, CDR2 SYDVKM. There are 16 residues in the CDR3. V was clipped by 8 bases and J by 0 bases; unmatched bases: 5. Here the CDR3 DNA reads TGTGCCAGCGGGACAGGGGGCTTCGGTAGCAATCAGCCCCAGCATTTT. Its translation: CASGTGGFGSNQPQHF.

The chain joins TRBV6-5 to TRBJ2-4, with a possible D match to TRBD2 (7 bases). Germline assignment: CDR1 MNHEY and CDR2 SVGAGI. Between the trimmed V and J ends, which lost 4 bases and 6 bases, there was a span of 13 bases. The CDR3 has 14 residues. For the CDR3, the DNA is TGTGCCAGCAGTTCCCGGGGGGCGGGAAACATTCAGTACTTC. As protein: CASSSRGAGNIQYF.

This chain connects TRBV5-5 to TRBJ2-7; 13 bases match TRBD2. Germline CDR1 and CDR2: SGHKS and YYEKEE (reference sequence). This CDR3 has 18 amino acids. The trim removed 2 bases at V and 0 bases at J, leaving 8 bases unmatched. CDR3 DNA: TGTGCCAGCAGCTTACTCGGGACTAGCGGGATAAGCTCCTACGAGCAGTACTTC. It encodes CASSLLGTSGISSYEQYF.

The chain links TRBV4-2 to TRBJ2-7; D might be TRBD1 (6 bases). V was shortened by 0 bases and J by 6 bases, with 9 bases between the two germline ends. Germline CDR1 reads LGHNA; CDR2 reads YNFKEQ. The CDR3 is made up of 13 amino acids. The CDR3 DNA is TGTGCCAGCAGCCAAGACACAGGGCGCGAGCAGTACGTC. The encoded protein is CASSQDTGREQYV.

A note on this clone: At one end the junction does not follow the germline gene, possibly because of a read error. J is TRBJ2-7 and V is TRBV7-9; D gene ambiguous. The germline CDR1 and CDR2 sequences are SEHNR and FQNEAQ (reference sequence). The CDR3 has 11 residues. The CDR3 sequence: CASSFSHEQYF. DNA of the CDR3: TGTGCCAGCAGCTTCTCCCACGAGCAGTACTTC. Full variable domain (outside the CDR3, taken from reference TRBV7-9 and TRBJ2-7): DTGVSQNPRHKITKRGQNVTFRCDPISEHNRLYWYRQTLGQGPEFLTYFQNEAQLEKSRLLSDRFSAERPKGSFSTLEIQRTEQGDSAMYLCASSFSHEQYFGPGTRLTVT.

In its sample, this clone is medium-sized. The chain is built from TRBV21-1 and TRBJ2-5; the table's D call of TRBD2 was not tested on the DNA. TRBV21-1 has pseudogene status. This CDR3 region has 15 residues. The CDR3, as DNA: TGTGCCAGCAGCAAGGGAACGAGGGAGGAGGAGACCCAGTACTTC. Translated, it gives CASSKGTREEETQYF.

The rearrangement links TRBV5-6 to TRBJ2-5; the match to TRBD2 covers 10 bases. J was trimmed by 5 bases and V by 0 bases; bases with no gene match: 7. Germline values: CDR1 SGHDT, CDR2 YYEEEE. The length of the CDR3 is 16 residues. The CDR3: CASSLALLAGVETQYF. CDR3 sequence (DNA): TGTGCCAGCAGCTTGGCACTGCTAGCGGGAGTGGAGACCCAGTACTTC.

The sample holds a few counts of this clone. This sequence joins TRBV30 and TRBJ2-7, with 9 nucleotides matching TRBD2. V shed 3 bases, J shed 7 bases, and the junction held 7 bases outside the gene matches. Germline CDR1 reads GTSNPN; CDR2 reads SVGIG (reference sequence). The CDR3 is made up of 13 amino acids. CDR3 in amino acids: CAWRASGTREQYF. The DNA for the CDR3 is TGTGCCTGGAGGGCTAGCGGGACGCGGGAGCAGTACTTC.